Reported below is one T cell receptor beta chain. Antigen unknown. The sample is drawn from a study of T cell repertoires in cytomegalovirus infection. Overall study: Alongside well-studied HLA-B-restricted CMV epitopes, recently identified HLA-C-restricted CMV epitopes were also used. Matching HLA type and CMV infection were both indicated by public TCR beta signatures.

The junction had 6 bases not matched to a gene; V was cut back by 4 bases and J by 5 bases. The CDR3 covers 14 residues. The germline gives CDR1 SGHDT, CDR2 YYEEEE. Study-wide results and limits: The study found HLA-C-restricted CMV-specific TCR beta clonotypes dominating the ex vivo response. CMV carriers having the relevant HLA were flagged by cumulative public TCR beta family frequency.

TCRdb re-analysed the reads in MiXCR, keeping a single row per CDR3 protein. Of approximately 1,000,000 distinct CDR3 sequences in the sample, roughly 30% were seen once. This clonotype was obtained from a human donor in good health (CMV status not recorded). Some clones in this sample may be carry-over from other donors' samples. The sample was cultured CD8+ T cells from PBMCs, taken from culture after CMV antigen stimulation. This chain links TRBV5-6 with TRBJ2-7; 10 bases map to TRBD2. CDR3 DNA: TGTGCCAGCAGCAAGGGACTAGCGCACCACGAGCAGTACGTC. Translation gives CASSKGLAHHEQYV.